The 25 T cell receptor beta chains listed next were all sequenced from one sample in a study of blood T cell repertoires in COVID-19. Only in-frame clones appear in the TCRdb table, and some are missing; sequencing was by immunoSEQ multiplex PCR. The repertoire holds more than 100,000 clones, with over 65% as singletons. The sequenced sample consisted of peripheral blood. The receptors come from a human donor with acute or convalescent COVID-19. The donor label of this sample is uncertain.

The chain joins TRBV5-5 to TRBJ2-3, with 7 bases that match TRBD1. The CDR3 totals 13 residues. After removal of 4 bases from V and 3 bases from J, the junction contained 2 bases not matched to a gene. From germline, CDR1 is SGHKS and CDR2 YYEKEE (reference sequence). DNA of the CDR3: TGTGCCAGCAGCCGACAGGGTACAGATACGCAGTATTTT. It codes for CASSRQGTDTQYF.

V usage is TRBV12-5 and J usage is TRBJ1-1; TRBD1 agrees at 7 bases. The CDR3 is 15 amino acids. Germline V gene sequence: CDR1 LGHNT, CDR2 FRNRAP. The J segment lost 4 bases and the V segment lost 3 bases, leaving 8 bases of the junction unmatched. The DNA of the CDR3 is TGTGCTAGTGGTTTAAATTCAGGGGGGACCACTGAAGCTTTCTTT. The encoded protein is CASGLNSGGTTEAFF.

The chain recombines TRBV7-2 with TRBJ2-3, with TRBD1 identical over 7 bases. The CDR3 sequence is 16 residues long. The germline CDR1 and CDR2 sequences are SGHTA and FQGNSA. V was clipped by 6 bases and J by 1 base; unmatched bases: 10. CDR3 sequence: CASRGPGQTRTDTQYF. CDR3 nucleotides: TGTGCCAGCAGGGGGCCGGGACAGACCCGCACAGATACGCAGTATTTT.

The chain is built from TRBV6-5 and TRBJ2-2; 7 bases agree with TRBD1. V was clipped by 4 bases and J by 4 bases; unmatched bases: 6. CDR3 length: 15 amino acids. The germline V gene encodes CDR1 MNHEY and CDR2 SVGAGI. CDR3: CASSSDRAGTGELFF. CDR3 DNA: TGTGCCAGCAGTTCCGACAGGGCGGGCACCGGGGAGCTGTTTTTT.

The chain is built from TRBV5-5 and TRBJ2-5; 8 nucleotides match TRBD1. The trim removed 0 bases at V and 4 bases at J, leaving 5 bases unmatched. This CDR3 comprises 15 residues. Germline V lookup: CDR1 SGHKS, CDR2 YYEKEE (reference sequence). The CDR3 nucleotides are TGTGCCAGCAGCTTGGGACAGGGGCCGGCAGAGACCCAGTACTTC. Protein product: CASSLGQGPAETQYF.

The chain uses TRBV6-5 and TRBJ2-7; TRBD2 aligns across 8 bases. With 2 bases clipped from V and 7 bases from J, the junction kept 10 bases outside the gene matches. Germline values: CDR1 MNHEY, CDR2 SVGAGI. The CDR3 runs 15 residues. The CDR3 bases are TGTGCCAGCAGTTACGTCGGGGGGGGGAATCGGGAGCAGTACTTC. Its protein is CASSYVGGGNREQYF.

The V gene is TRBV11-2, the J gene TRBJ1-4; 8 bases fit TRBD1. Germline CDR1 is SGHAT and CDR2 is FQNNGV. Unmatched junction bases numbered 10, after V lost 5 bases and J lost 8 bases. This CDR3 is built from 15 residues. Here the CDR3 reads CASSRGGTGREKLFF. The CDR3 DNA is TGTGCCAGCAGCCGAGGCGGGACAGGACGGGAAAAACTGTTTTTT.

The chain links TRBV9 to TRBJ2-6; possible D gene TRBD2, 5 bases. V was clipped by 4 bases and J by 4 bases, with 12 bases between them. The CDR3 sequence is 15 residues long. Germline values: CDR1 SGDLS, CDR2 YYNGEE. In DNA form, the CDR3 reads TGTGCCAGCAGCCTGTGGGGAGCGGGGGCCAACGTCCTGACTTTC. Translation: CASSLWGAGANVLTF.

This clone was observed a few times. This chain connects TRBV29-1 to TRBJ1-5, with a tentative D call TRBD1 (6 bases). The germline V gene encodes CDR1 SQVTM and CDR2 ANQGSEA. With 8 bases removed from V and 6 bases from J, the gap between germline ends came to 17 bases. This CDR3 is 13 amino acids long. The CDR3 bases are TGCAGCATCAGGCAGGGGCTGGGTCAGCCCCAGCATTTT. Its translation is CSIRQGLGQPQHF.

This clone was seen a single time. The genes are TRBV6-5 and TRBJ2-1; D unresolved. The CDR3 is made up of 15 amino acids. From germline, CDR1 is MNHEY and CDR2 SVGAGI. Trimming stripped 0 bases from V and 0 bases from J, with 6 bases between. For the CDR3, the DNA is TGTGCCAGCAGTTACTCGGTCAGCTCCTACAATGAGCAGTTCTTC. Its translation is CASSYSVSSYNEQFF.

This clone is a singleton in its sample. The chain is built from TRBV5-1 and TRBJ1-2; no clear D. Germline CDR1 SGHRS, CDR2 YFSETQ. Trimming cost V 0 bases and J 1 base, with 10 bases left between them. This CDR3 has 15 amino acids. In DNA form, the CDR3 reads TGCGCCAGCAGCTTGGAATTGGCAAGTAACTATGGCTACACCTTC. Residues: CASSLELASNYGYTF.

The chain combines TRBV19 with TRBJ2-7; unclear D gene. V lost 3 bases, J lost 5 bases, and 17 bases lay in between. The CDR3 length is 15 residues. CDR1 is LNHDA and CDR2 is SQIVND in the germline V gene (reference sequence). The CDR3 reads CASSMLLLKRDEQYV. The CDR3 coding sequence is TGTGCCAGTAGTATGCTTCTTCTCAAACGGGACGAGCAGTACGTC.

This clone appeared many times. The chain recombines TRBV5-1 with TRBJ2-7; maybe TRBD1 (5 bases). V was cut by 6 bases and J by 6 bases, with 16 bases left in between. Germline V gives CDR1 SGHRS, CDR2 YFSETQ. This CDR3 has 13 residues. For the CDR3, the DNA is TGCGCCAGCATGGTCCAGGGTCGAGGCGAGCAGTACTTC. Encoded protein: CASMVQGRGEQYF.

This clone was found once. The J gene is TRBJ2-1, the V gene TRBV7-9; 11 nucleotides line up with TRBD2. This CDR3 region has 16 residues. Germline loops: CDR1 SEHNR, CDR2 FQNEAQ (reference sequence). V lost 6 bases, J lost 9 bases, and 13 bases stayed unmatched. Written as DNA, the CDR3 is TGTGCCAGCAGTGGGAGAATAGCGGGGGGGCGTGGTGAGCAGTTCTTC. This sequence encodes CASSGRIAGGRGEQFF.

The rearrangement uses TRBV7-8 and TRBJ1-6; TRBD1 matches at 9 bases. In germline, CDR1 is SGHVS, CDR2 FQNEAQ. This CDR3 comprises 14 residues. V lost 5 bases to trimming and J lost 10 bases; unmatched junction nucleotides: 6. The CDR3 loop is CASSHGTGRSPLHF. CDR3 nucleotide sequence: TGTGCCAGCAGCCACGGGACAGGGAGATCACCCCTCCACTTT. The complete variable domain, with remaining parts taken from reference TRBV7-8 and TRBJ1-6, reads GAGVSQSPRYKVAKRGQDVALRCDPISGHVSLFWYQQALGQGPEFLTYFQNEAQLDKSGLPSDRFFAERPEGSVSTLKIQRTQQEDSAVYLCASSHGTGRSPLHFGNGTRLTVT.

The sample holds one count of this clone. CDR3 in DNA: TGTGCCAGTAGTATTGGACAGGGGGCTTATCAGCCCCAGCATTTT. Protein: CASSIGQGAYQPQHF. The V and J genes are TRBV19 and TRBJ1-5; 11 bases line up with TRBD1. Trimming took 3 bases from V and 5 from J; bases not matched to a gene: 3. Germline CDR1 and CDR2: LNHDA and SQIVND (reference sequence). The CDR3 contains 15 residues. The variable domain in full, completed from reference TRBV19 and TRBJ1-5, reads DGGITQSPKYLFRKEGQNVTLSCEQNLNHDAMYWYRQDPGQGLRLIYYSQIVNDFQKGDIAEGYSVSREKKESFPLTVTSAQKNPTAFYLCASSIGQGAYQPQHFGDGTRLSIL.

V gene TRBV28 combines with J gene TRBJ2-2; TRBD2 matches at 7 bases. The V segment lost 7 bases and the J segment 7 bases; nucleotides outside the gene matches: 12. Germline CDR1 is MDHEN and CDR2 is SYDVKM. The CDR3 totals 15 residues. The CDR3, as DNA: TGTGCCAGCACCCCCGCTAGCGGTGGGGGCGGGGAGCTGTTTTTT. Protein sequence: CASTPASGGGGELFF.

The rearrangement links TRBV6-4 to TRBJ2-7; TRBD1 matches at 7 bases. The germline gives CDR1 MRHNA, CDR2 SNTAGT. CDR3 length: 14 amino acids. The CDR3: CASSAPGQRGLGIV. CDR3 nucleotides: TGTGCCAGCAGTGCCCCGGGACAGCGAGGACTTGGGATCGTC.

The rearrangement uses TRBV30 and TRBJ1-4; TRBD1 agrees at 9 bases. After removal of 0 bases from V and 10 bases from J, the junction contained 12 bases not matched to a gene. Germline V lookup: CDR1 GTSNPN, CDR2 SVGIG (reference sequence). CDR3 size: 16 residues. The CDR3 DNA is TGTGCCTGGAGTGTACTTCAACAGGGGGCGCAGAGAAAACTGTTTTTT. Amino acid sequence: CAWSVLQQGAQRKLFF. Based on the CDR3 plus reference TRBV30 and TRBJ1-4, the full variable domain is SQTIHQWPATLVQPVGSPLSLECTVEGTSNPNLYWYRQAAGRGLQLLFYSVGIGQISSEVPQNLSASRPQDRQFILSSKKLLLSDSGFYLCAWSVLQQGAQRKLFFGSGTQLSVL.

V is TRBV19 and J is TRBJ2-2; D not certain. Trimming removed 5 bases at V and 6 bases at J, with 7 bases between. The CDR3 is 12 residues long. The germline gives CDR1 LNHDA, CDR2 SQIVND (reference sequence). Written as DNA, the CDR3 is TGTGCCAGTAGTCCCTTTCCCGGGGAGCTGTTTTTT. Protein: CASSPFPGELFF.

The chain combines TRBV28 with TRBJ2-5; D call uncertain. The CDR3 has 12 amino acids. Germline lookup yields CDR1 MDHEN and CDR2 SYDVKM. Trimming removed 2 bases from V and 5 bases from J, with 6 bases in between. Written as DNA, the CDR3 is TGTGCCAGCAGTTTAACTCGGGAGACCCAGTACTTC. This encodes CASSLTRETQYF.

V gene TRBV9 combines with J gene TRBJ1-6, with 11 bases that match TRBD1. Germline V CDR1 and CDR2: SGDLS, YYNGEE. This CDR3 is 17 amino acids long. V dropped 0 bases and J dropped 10; count of bases not matched to a gene: 9. CDR3 sequence: CASSVGPAGQGGSPLHF. The CDR3 DNA is TGTGCCAGCAGCGTAGGGCCGGCGGGACAGGGGGGCTCACCCCTCCACTTT.

V gene TRBV28 combines with J gene TRBJ2-5; 11 bases fit TRBD1. The CDR3 totals 13 residues. The germline gives CDR1 MDHEN, CDR2 SYDVKM. The V segment lost 10 bases and the J segment 3 bases; nucleotides outside the gene matches: 4. The CDR3 region has the DNA TGTGCCACTGGGACAGGGGGTAAAGAGACCCAGTACTTC. Translating it yields CATGTGGKETQYF. The full variable domain, with the rest looked up from reference TRBV28 and TRBJ2-5, is DVKVTQSSRYLVKRTGEKVFLECVQDMDHENMFWYRQDPGLGLRLIYFSYDVKMKEKGDIPEGYSVSREKKERFSLILESASTNQTSMYLCATGTGGKETQYFGPGTRLLVL.

This chain joins TRBV5-5 and TRBJ1-3, with D perhaps matching TRBD1 (5 bases). V was pared by 0 bases and J by 0 bases, with 10 bases between. Looked up from germline, CDR1 is SGHKS and CDR2 is YYEKEE (reference sequence). The CDR3 contains 16 residues. CDR3 in amino acids: CASSLDRSTSGNTIYF. For the CDR3, the DNA is TGTGCCAGCAGCTTGGACAGGTCGACCTCTGGAAACACCATATATTTT.

This chain joins TRBV6-1 and TRBJ2-7; TRBD2 matches 10 bases. V was clipped by 4 bases and J by 7 bases; unmatched bases: 13. The CDR3 consists of 16 residues. CDR1 and CDR2 (germline): MNHNS, SASEGT. CDR3 protein: CASSAQAGGLTGEQYV. The CDR3 DNA reads TGTGCCAGCAGTGCCCAAGCGGGGGGGCTAACGGGGGAGCAGTACGTC.